This T cell receptor (beta chain) appears in the sequencing data of a study of cytomegalovirus exposure and HLA in healthy donors. Regarding the study as a whole: Researchers reported in a later analysis that a missense DCLRE1C variant was tied to TCR beta V- and J-gene trimming. The authors listed approximately 160 TCR beta chains as cytomegalovirus-associated.

Germline V gives CDR1 MNHEY, CDR2 SVGAGI. The CDR3 covers 15 residues. V dropped 6 bases and J dropped 4; count of bases not matched to a gene: 7. Worth noting for this clone: Antigen specificity is unknown.

A multiplex PCR was run with 60 Vbeta primers and 13 Jbeta primers. This table comes from immunoSEQ multiplex PCR, and its TCRdb copy is limited to in-frame clones, with some not included. Counted here are under 150,000 clones, roughly three quarters occurring once; the ten biggest clones make up less than 2%. The sample taken for sequencing was PBMCs. The rearrangement links TRBV6-5 to TRBJ1-5, with 9 bases aligning to TRBD1. This sequence originates from a woman younger than 35 in good health and CMV-seronegative. DNA for the CDR3: TGTGCCAGCAGCCCTTTACAGGGGGCAAATCAGCCCCAGCATTTT. Its protein is CASSPLQGANQPQHF.